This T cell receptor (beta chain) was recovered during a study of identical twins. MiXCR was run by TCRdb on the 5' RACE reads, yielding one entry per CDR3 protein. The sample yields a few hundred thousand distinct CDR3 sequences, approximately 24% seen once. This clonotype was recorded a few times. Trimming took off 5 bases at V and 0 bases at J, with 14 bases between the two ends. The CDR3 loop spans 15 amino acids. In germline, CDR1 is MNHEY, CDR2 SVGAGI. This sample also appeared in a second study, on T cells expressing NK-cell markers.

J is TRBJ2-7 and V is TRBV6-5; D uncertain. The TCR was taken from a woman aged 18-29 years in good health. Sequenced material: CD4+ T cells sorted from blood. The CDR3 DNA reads TGTGCCAGCAGTAACCTGACTCTAAACTCCTACGAGCAGTACTTC. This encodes CASSNLTLNSYEQYF.